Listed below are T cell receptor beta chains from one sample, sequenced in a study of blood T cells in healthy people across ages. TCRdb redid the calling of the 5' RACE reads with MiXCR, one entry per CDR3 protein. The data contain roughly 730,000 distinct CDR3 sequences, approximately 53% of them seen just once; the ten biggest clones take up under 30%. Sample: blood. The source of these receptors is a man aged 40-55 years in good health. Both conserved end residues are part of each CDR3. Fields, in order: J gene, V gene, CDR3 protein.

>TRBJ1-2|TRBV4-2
CASSQPLPAPKGYTF
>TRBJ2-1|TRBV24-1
CVTSVEGRQFF
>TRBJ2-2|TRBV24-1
CATSDFGQGGRLAGELFF
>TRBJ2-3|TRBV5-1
CASNRARGGADTQYF
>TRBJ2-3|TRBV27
CASSPISRSTDTQYF
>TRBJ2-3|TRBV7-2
CASSLSSGESDTQYF
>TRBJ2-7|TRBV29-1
CSVEVGQGQYF
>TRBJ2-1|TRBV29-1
CSVEEWVGGQVILSSYNEQFF
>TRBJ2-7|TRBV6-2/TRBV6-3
CASSYSGDEQYF
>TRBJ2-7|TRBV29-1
CSVLTGTKNEQYF
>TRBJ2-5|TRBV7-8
CASSSPAGNINEQYF
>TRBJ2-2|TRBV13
CASSLVSGELFF
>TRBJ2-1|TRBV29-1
CSVERGAEQFF
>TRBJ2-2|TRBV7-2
CATSRQLNTGELFF
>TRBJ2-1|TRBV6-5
CASSYRGLGYEQFF
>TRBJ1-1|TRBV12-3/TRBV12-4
CASSLYPENTEAFF
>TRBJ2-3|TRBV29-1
CSVGDLDTQYF
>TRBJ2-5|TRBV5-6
CASSSTGGETQYF
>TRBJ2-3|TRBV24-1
CATSEGPSTDTQYF
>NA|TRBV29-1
CSVEESGQGATQYF
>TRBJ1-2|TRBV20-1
CSAGGQSYGYTF